Listed below are T cell receptor beta chains from one sample, sequenced in a study of cytomegalovirus exposure and HLA in healthy donors. Sequencing used immunoSEQ multiplex PCR; TCRdb keeps in-frame clones, though not all of them. Counted here are approximately 100,000 clones, more than 60% occurring once; the ten biggest clones make up about 2.3%. Sequencing was done on a sample of PBMCs. The receptor source for this set is a man between 35 and 55 years old in good health and CMV-seronegative. Both conserved end residues are part of each CDR3. The D gene is left open where the match is weak. Only part of the rows carry a size: once, few, many, or a class if the clone is expanded.

CDR3 length	J gene	V gene	D gene	clone size	CDR3 DNA	CDR3 protein
15	TRBJ1-6	TRBV10-1	-	-	TGCGCCAGCAGTGAGTCTAGCGGGGCCGGATCACCCCTCCACTTT	CASSESSGAGSPLHF
17	TRBJ2-5	TRBV5-1	-	-	TGCGCCAGCAGCCCAGGACTGGGGGTGGGGGGACAAGAGACCCAGTACTTC	CASSPGLGVGGQETQYF
14	TRBJ1-2	TRBV18	-	-	TGTGCCAGCTCAGGGAGTGCGGGGAACTATGGCTACACCTTC	CASSGSAGNYGYTF
13	TRBJ1-2	TRBV7-2	TRBD1	-	TGTGCCAGCAGCTCAGGGACAGGCAGGGGCTACACCTTC	CASSSGTGRGYTF
16	TRBJ2-1	TRBV18	TRBD1	-	TGTGCCAGCTCACAACGGACAGGGGACTCCTACAATGAGCAGTTCTTC	CASSQRTGDSYNEQFF
17	TRBJ2-6	TRBV5-6	TRBD1	-	TGTGCCAGCAGCTTTCTAGGGGGCAACTCTGGGGCCAACGTCCTGACTTTC	CASSFLGGNSGANVLTF
13	TRBJ1-1	TRBV19	-	few	TGTGCCAGTAGCACAACAGGGAACACTGAAGCTTTCTTT	CASSTTGNTEAFF
15	TRBJ2-1	TRBV10-3	-	-	TGTGCCATCAGCGAACCTGGTAGCTCCTACAATGAGCAGTTCTTC	CAISEPGSSYNEQFF
16	TRBJ1-2	TRBV7-9	-	-	TGTGCCAGCAGCCCCCGGGGCCGGCGGGGGCTGGTTGGCTACACCTTC	CASSPRGRRGLVGYTF
14	TRBJ2-7	TRBV10-2	TRBD1	-	TGCGCCAGCAGTGATTCTGGACAGGGCTACGAGCAGTACTTC	CASSDSGQGYEQYF
14	TRBJ1-1	TRBV19	-	-	TGTGCCAGTAGTCTCGGGGTTTTGGAGACTGAAGCTTTCTTT	CASSLGVLETEAFF
12	TRBJ2-7	TRBV9	TRBD1	-	TGTGCCAGCAGCGGACAGGGGAACGAGCAGTACTTC	CASSGQGNEQYF
14	TRBJ2-1	TRBV9	TRBD2	-	TGTGCCAGCAATCGGGGGGGGCCCTACAATGAGCAGTTCTTC	CASNRGGPYNEQFF
14	TRBJ1-1	TRBV4-1	-	-	TGCGCCAGCAGCCAAGAGCAGGGGACCAGTCAAGCTTTCTTT	CASSQEQGTSQAFF
16	TRBJ1-1	TRBV6-1	-	-	TGTGCCAGCAGTGAAAACTGGGGCTCGGGGGGCACTGAAGCTTTCTTT	CASSENWGSGGTEAFF
13	TRBJ1-2	TRBV10-3	-	once	TGTGCCATCAGTCTTAGACAGGATGGGGGCTACACCTTC	CAISLRQDGGYTF
13	TRBJ1-2	TRBV6-1	-	-	TGTGCCAGCGAATGGGGGCTAGGTTATGGCTACACCTTC	CASEWGLGYGYTF
15	TRBJ1-1	TRBV19	-	-	TGTGCCAGTAGTGAACCACAGGGAGGGAGGACTGAAGCTTTCTTT	CASSEPQGGRTEAFF
16	TRBJ1-3	TRBV4-1	TRBD1	-	TGCGCCAGCAGCCGCACACAGGGGAACTCTGGAAACACCATATATTTT	CASSRTQGNSGNTIYF
16	TRBJ1-3	TRBV19	-	-	TGTGCCAGTAACAACCCCTCCGGACAGCAGGGGAACACCATATATTTT	CASNNPSGQQGNTIYF
16	TRBJ2-5	TRBV4-1	-	-	TGCGCCAGCAGCCAATTTCCGGGGAACCCCCAAGAGACCCAGTACTTC	CASSQFPGNPQETQYF
19	TRBJ2-7	TRBV30	TRBD2	-	TGTGCCTGGAGTGTCAGTGTACTAGCGGGGGGGCCTCACACGTACGAGCAGTACTTC	CAWSVSVLAGGPHTYEQYF
16	TRBJ2-1	TRBV9	TRBD1	few	TGTGCCAGCAGCGCCCGGGGGGGACAGGGGTTCAATGAGCAGTTCTTC	CASSARGGQGFNEQFF
15	TRBJ1-1	TRBV5-1	-	-	TGCGCCAGCAGCTCAGGGGACGTTATGAACACTGAAGCTTTCTTT	CASSSGDVMNTEAFF
17	TRBJ2-7	TRBV2	TRBD1	-	TGTGCCAGCAGTCCTAGCCCGGGACAGGGAGAGAGCTACGAGCAGTACTTC	CASSPSPGQGESYEQYF
13	TRBJ2-5	TRBV2	-	-	TGTGCCAGCAGTGAAACAGGAACCGAGACCCAGTACTTC	CASSETGTETQYF
13	TRBJ2-3	TRBV29-1	-	-	TGCAGCGTTGAGGCGGGGGCACCAGATACGCAGTATTTT	CSVEAGAPDTQYF
14	TRBJ1-1	TRBV23-1	-	-	TGCGCCAGCAGTCATCAGGGAAGACCGTTTGAAGCTTTCTTT	CASSHQGRPFEAFF
13	TRBJ1-1	TRBV6-5	-	few	TGTGCCAGCAGTCGACAGACGAACACTGAAGCTTTCTTT	CASSRQTNTEAFF
16	TRBJ1-5	TRBV7-2	TRBD1	-	TGTGCCAGCAGCCCGCTATGGCCGACAGGGGATCAGCCCCAGCATTTT	CASSPLWPTGDQPQHF
15	TRBJ1-5	TRBV28	-	-	TGTGCCAGCAGTAGCGTTGGGGTGACGGGGAAGCCCCAGCATTTT	CASSSVGVTGKPQHF
15	TRBJ1-2	TRBV2	-	-	TGTGCCAGCAGTGAAGACAGCGGCTCTGATAATGGCTACACCTTC	CASSEDSGSDNGYTF
15	TRBJ1-1	TRBV27	TRBD1	-	TGTGCCAGCAGTGGGTGGGACAGGGCGTCCACTGAAGCTTTCTTT	CASSGWDRASTEAFF
15	TRBJ2-7	TRBV4-1	TRBD1	-	TGCGCCAGCAGCCTAATAACAGGGGTTAGGGACGAGCAGTACTTC	CASSLITGVRDEQYF
15	TRBJ2-7	TRBV19	TRBD2	-	TGTGCCAGTAGTCCACTAGCGGGGGGGATCAACGAGCAGTACTTC	CASSPLAGGINEQYF
16	TRBJ2-7	TRBV7-6	TRBD1	-	TGTGCCAGCAGCTTAGTGTCGGGGACAGGGTCCGGCGAGCAGTACTTC	CASSLVSGTGSGEQYF
15	TRBJ1-1	TRBV11-2	-	-	TGTGCCAGCAGCTTAGAGGCAGCCAGGGTTATTGAAGCTTTCTTT	CASSLEAARVIEAFF
15	TRBJ2-7	TRBV23-1	TRBD1	-	TGCGCCAGCAGTCCGGGACGGACAGGTCTCTACGAGCAGTACTTC	CASSPGRTGLYEQYF